These 29 T cell receptor beta chains were sequenced from one sample in a study of response to subunit inactivated influenza vaccine. TCRdb reanalysed the RT-PCR reads using MiXCR and keeps one entry per CDR3 protein. The sample has about 610,000 distinct CDR3 sequences; 14% are singletons. Sequenced here: PBMCs from blood, sampled 11 to 12 days after vaccination. The receptors originated from a man aged 45-65 years who received an inactivated influenza vaccine.

This clonotype was detected only a few times. The rearrangement links TRBV5-1 to TRBJ2-2; a weak D match, TRBD1 (5 bases). Germline V gives CDR1 SGHRS, CDR2 YFSETQ. V gave up 4 bases and J gave up 2 bases, with 12 bases separating them. The CDR3 has 15 amino acids. In nucleotides, the CDR3 is TGCGCCAGCAGCGCTAGTCAGGGAAACACCGGGGAGCTGTTTTTT. Translating it yields CASSASQGNTGELFF.

This clonotype has a handful of counts. The chain combines TRBV11-2 with TRBJ2-3; 12 nucleotides match TRBD2. CDR1 and CDR2 (germline): SGHAT, FQNNGV. This CDR3 region has 15 residues. V shed 4 bases, J shed 6 bases, and the junction held 5 bases outside the gene matches. CDR3 coding DNA: TGTGCCAGCAGCTCACTAGCGGGAGGTTACGATACGCAGTATTTT. Translating it yields CASSSLAGGYDTQYF.

This clonotype showed up just a few times. CDR3 nucleotide sequence: TGTGCCAGCAGCATCCTTAGGAATGAGCAGTTCTTC. This translates into CASSILRNEQFF. The gene calls are TRBV11-2 and TRBJ2-1; no clear D. CDR1 SGHAT and CDR2 FQNNGV come from the germline V gene. V was pared by 5 bases and J by 7 bases, with 9 bases between. The CDR3 has 12 residues.

This clonotype was observed many times. V gene TRBV10-3 combines with J gene TRBJ2-5; 9 nucleotides align to TRBD2. Losses at the gene ends were 3 bases for V and 1 base for J; bases not matched to a gene: 3. The germline CDR1 and CDR2 sequences are ENHRY and SYGVKD. CDR3 length: 15 residues. CDR3 sequence: CAISEGTSIQETQYF. The CDR3 bases are TGTGCCATCAGTGAAGGGACTAGCATCCAAGAGACCCAGTACTTC.

The chain couples TRBV5-6 to TRBJ1-3; D unresolved. The germline V gene encodes CDR1 SGHDT and CDR2 YYEEEE. V was pared by 4 bases and J by 9 bases, with 17 bases between. The length of the CDR3 is 14 residues. The CDR3 region has the DNA TGTGCCAGCAGCGCCAGCGCCCGGATAACCACCATATATTTT. Translated, it gives CASSASARITTIYF.

The chain combines TRBV3-1 with TRBJ2-2; 8 bases are a match to TRBD1. The CDR3 length is 15 residues. The V segment lost 7 bases and the J segment 1 base; nucleotides outside the gene matches: 5. Germline loops: CDR1 LGHDT, CDR2 YNNKEL (reference sequence). CDR3 sequence: CASNRGYKNTGELFF. Written as DNA, the CDR3 is TGTGCCAGCAACAGGGGGTACAAGAACACCGGGGAGCTGTTTTTT.

The chain combines TRBV2 with TRBJ2-5; D unclear. Trimming removed 4 bases from V and 2 bases from J, with 11 bases in between. This CDR3 has 14 amino acids. Germline V gene data show CDR1 as SNHLY and CDR2 as FYNNEI. The CDR3 is CASSALGRQETQYF. Here the CDR3 DNA reads TGTGCCAGCAGTGCTCTCGGGCGGCAAGAGACCCAGTACTTC.

The rearrangement joins TRBV12-3 or TRBV12-4 to TRBJ2-2; 10 bases match TRBD1. Losses at the gene ends were 3 bases for V and 1 base for J; bases not matched to a gene: 5. The CDR3 is made up of 17 amino acids. CDR3 in amino acids: CASSFRQGAVNTGELFF. The CDR3 region has the DNA TGTGCCAGCAGTTTCCGACAGGGGGCGGTGAACACCGGGGAGCTGTTTTTT.

This clonotype was seen only once. V usage is TRBV21-1 and J usage is TRBJ2-7. TRBV21-1 is a documented pseudogene. The length of the CDR3 is 10 residues. CDR3 in DNA: TGTGCCAGCAGCGTGGGCGAGCAGTACTTC. It specifies CASSVGEQYF.

This clonotype was detected ten times or more. In DNA, the CDR3 is TGCGCCAGCAGCCAAGAATTAGGACAGGCCGGAGGGTATTTT. Amino acids: CASSQELGQAGGYF. The chain links TRBV4-3 to TRBJ2-3, with 7 nucleotides matching TRBD1. The germline V gene has CDR1 LGHNA and CDR2 YSLEER. The CDR3 covers 14 residues. V shed 0 bases, J shed 14 bases, and the junction held 11 bases outside the gene matches.

The V gene is TRBV7-9, the J gene TRBJ2-5, with a possible D match to TRBD1 (6 bases). The germline gives CDR1 SEHNR, CDR2 FQNEAQ (reference sequence). Between the trimmed V and J ends, which lost 1 base and 5 bases, there was a span of 17 bases. The length of the CDR3 is 16 residues. CDR3 amino acids: CASSLEWQGISETQYF. In nucleotides, the CDR3 is TGTGCCAGCAGCTTAGAGTGGCAGGGGATAAGCGAGACCCAGTACTTC.

This clonotype occurred a few times. The chain links TRBV5-4 to TRBJ2-3; 10 nucleotides agree with TRBD2. Germline trimming cut 4 bases from V and 8 bases from J; bases unmatched to any gene: 10. Per the germline V gene, CDR1 is SGHNT and CDR2 is YYREEE (reference sequence). The CDR3 has 15 residues. CDR3 nucleotide sequence: TGTGCCAGCAGCGGGGCTAGCGGGGGCGTCTTTACGCAGTATTTT. Translated, it gives CASSGASGGVFTQYF.

This clonotype showed up just a few times. The chain has TRBV20-1 and TRBJ2-1; 9 bases match TRBD1. Looked up from germline, CDR1 is DFQATT and CDR2 is SNEGSKA (reference sequence). This CDR3 has 16 residues. V was pared by 1 base and J by 4 bases, with 8 bases of the junction left unmatched. Here the CDR3 reads CSARAGQGYPYNEQFF. CDR3 in DNA: TGCAGTGCTAGAGCGGGACAGGGTTACCCGTACAATGAGCAGTTCTTC.

The rearrangement links TRBV20-1 to TRBJ2-5, with D possibly TRBD1 on 5 matching bases. CDR1 and CDR2 (germline): DFQATT, SNEGSKA (reference sequence). The CDR3 length is 12 residues. The ends were cut back, 6 bases at V and 4 bases at J, with 12 bases in the middle. The CDR3 is CSAITGSETQYF. In nucleotides, the CDR3 is TGCAGTGCCATAACAGGATCAGAGACCCAGTACTTC.

This clonotype was counted at least ten times. V usage is TRBV12-3 or TRBV12-4 and J usage is TRBJ2-7; D not certain. The CDR3 loop spans 12 amino acids. V lost 6 bases to trimming and J lost 7 bases, with 13 bases between them. CDR3 sequence: CASSRPAIEQYF. CDR3 coding DNA: TGTGCCAGCAGCCGGCCCGCCATTGAGCAGTACTTC.

V usage is TRBV29-1 and J usage is TRBJ1-5; D perhaps matches TRBD1 (5 bases). The germline V and J ends were trimmed by 6 bases and 6 bases, with 12 bases remaining between them. Germline CDR1 SQVTM, CDR2 ANQGSEA. The CDR3 consists of 12 residues. The CDR3 DNA follows: TGCAGCGTCAGGGAGGGCTCTCAGCCCCAGCATTTT. Translating gives CSVREGSQPQHF.

This clonotype was found a few times. The chain carries TRBV29-1 and TRBJ1-1; 10 bases are a match to TRBD1. CDR3 length: 13 residues. The germline gives CDR1 SQVTM, CDR2 ANQGSEA. V lost 6 bases to trimming and J lost 4 bases; unmatched junction nucleotides: 5. CDR3 amino acids: CSVIRDRGTEAFF. In DNA, the CDR3 is TGCAGCGTCATCCGGGACAGGGGCACTGAAGCTTTCTTT.

This clonotype was recorded many times. The chain is built from TRBV12-3 or TRBV12-4 and TRBJ1-2, with 12 bases identical to TRBD1. This CDR3 has 14 amino acids. With 3 bases clipped from V and 7 bases from J, the junction kept 3 bases outside the gene matches. The DNA of the CDR3 is TGTGCCAGCAGTTTGGGGACAGGGGGCTTTGGCTACACCTTC. It yields the protein CASSLGTGGFGYTF.

The sample holds many counts of this clonotype. V usage is TRBV10-3 and J usage is TRBJ1-2; D is possibly TRBD1 (5 bases). In germline, CDR1 is ENHRY, CDR2 SYGVKD. This CDR3 comprises 13 residues. The V end lost 3 bases, the J end lost 7 bases, and 12 bases lay between the germline ends. This CDR3 is CAISEATARGYTF. DNA of the CDR3: TGTGCCATCAGTGAAGCGACAGCACGTGGCTACACCTTC.

The chain has TRBV7-3 and TRBJ2-7, with unresolved D. Germline lookup yields CDR1 SGHTA and CDR2 FQGTGA. The length of the CDR3 is 13 residues. Deletions cut 4 bases from V and 3 bases from J, with 10 bases between. The CDR3 DNA reads as TGTGCCAGCAGCTCCCGACCGGACTACGAGCAGTACTTC. This encodes CASSSRPDYEQYF.

Only a few counts were recorded for this clonotype. This chain links TRBV4-3 with TRBJ2-1, with TRBD2 as a possible D gene (5 bases). Germline V lookup: CDR1 LGHNA, CDR2 YSLEER. The CDR3 runs to 13 residues. V was cut by 0 bases and J by 5 bases, with 5 bases left in between. CDR3 DNA: TGCGCCAGCAGCCAAGATAGCGACAATGAGCAGTTCTTC. It codes for CASSQDSDNEQFF.

This clonotype has only a few counts. The V gene is TRBV20-1, the J gene TRBJ2-3; no reliable D call. Between the trimmed V and J ends, which lost 0 bases and 4 bases, there was a span of 14 bases. CDR1 and CDR2 from the germline V gene are DFQATT and SNEGSKA (reference sequence). The CDR3 is 15 residues long. DNA of the CDR3: TGCAGTGCTAGAGATCCTGGCGCCCTGGCAGATACGCAGTATTTT. This encodes CSARDPGALADTQYF.

This chain uses TRBV20-1 with TRBJ2-7; 10 positions match TRBD2. CDR1 DFQATT and CDR2 SNEGSKA come from the germline V gene (reference sequence). The V and J ends lost 3 bases and 3 bases, in that order; junction bases with no gene match: 5. CDR3 length: 14 residues. The CDR3 protein is CSASTRTSGYEQYF. DNA of the CDR3: TGCAGTGCTAGTACCCGGACTAGCGGCTACGAGCAGTACTTC.

The rearrangement joins TRBV20-1 to TRBJ2-3; D not resolved. The length of the CDR3 is 13 residues. V lost 0 bases and J lost 9, with 13 bases in between. Germline lookup yields CDR1 DFQATT and CDR2 SNEGSKA (reference sequence). CDR3 sequence (DNA): TGCAGTGCTAGAGATATAACCCTGGGAACGCAGTATTTT. Amino acid sequence: CSARDITLGTQYF.

A few counts support this clonotype. The chain employs TRBV7-3 and TRBJ2-1; TRBD2 aligns across 7 bases. The CDR3 has 17 amino acids. The trim removed 1 base at V and 2 bases at J, leaving 8 bases unmatched. CDR1 is SGHTA and CDR2 is FQGTGA in the germline V gene. CDR3 sequence reads: CASSLKGRGLTYNEQFF. In DNA form, the CDR3 reads TGTGCCAGCAGCTTAAAGGGTCGGGGACTAACCTACAATGAGCAGTTCTTC.

The table lists this clonotype with a few counts. This chain uses TRBV7-2 with TRBJ1-4; tentative D call: TRBD1 (5 bases). V lost 0 bases and J lost 4, with 15 bases in between. The CDR3 contains 17 residues. The germline CDR1 and CDR2 sequences are SGHTA and FQGNSA. CDR3 sequence reads: CASSLALSRGYNEKLFF. Written as DNA, the CDR3 is TGTGCCAGCAGCTTAGCCCTGTCGAGGGGATATAATGAAAAACTGTTTTTT.

This clonotype has more than one count but fewer than ten. The rearrangement uses TRBV20-1 and TRBJ2-2; possibly TRBD1 for D (5 bases). V was pared by 6 bases and J by 7 bases, with 12 bases between. The CDR3 runs 12 residues. Germline lookup yields CDR1 DFQATT and CDR2 SNEGSKA (reference sequence). In nucleotides, the CDR3 is TGCAGTGCGTGCAGGGATGTCGGGGAGCTGTTTTTT. As protein: CSACRDVGELFF.

This clonotype has just a few counts. The chain uses TRBV5-1 and TRBJ2-7; D perhaps matches TRBD1 (6 bases). The germline CDR1 and CDR2 sequences are SGHRS and YFSETQ. CDR3 length equals 16 residues. The V and J ends lost 0 bases and 0 bases respectively, with 13 bases between them. The CDR3 region is CASSLGGTMSSYEQYF. The CDR3 DNA is TGCGCCAGCAGCTTGGGGGGGACAATGAGCTCCTACGAGCAGTACTTC.

CDR3 DNA sequence: TGTGCCAGCAGTGAGCAGAGGACGAGCGCGGAGCTGTTTTTT. It codes for CASSEQRTSAELFF. V and J are TRBV6-4 and TRBJ2-2; the D is unclear. Germline CDR1 reads MRHNA; CDR2 reads SNTAGT. This CDR3 is 14 amino acids long. Trimming shortened V by 3 bases and J by 10 bases, and 15 bases separated the two germline ends.